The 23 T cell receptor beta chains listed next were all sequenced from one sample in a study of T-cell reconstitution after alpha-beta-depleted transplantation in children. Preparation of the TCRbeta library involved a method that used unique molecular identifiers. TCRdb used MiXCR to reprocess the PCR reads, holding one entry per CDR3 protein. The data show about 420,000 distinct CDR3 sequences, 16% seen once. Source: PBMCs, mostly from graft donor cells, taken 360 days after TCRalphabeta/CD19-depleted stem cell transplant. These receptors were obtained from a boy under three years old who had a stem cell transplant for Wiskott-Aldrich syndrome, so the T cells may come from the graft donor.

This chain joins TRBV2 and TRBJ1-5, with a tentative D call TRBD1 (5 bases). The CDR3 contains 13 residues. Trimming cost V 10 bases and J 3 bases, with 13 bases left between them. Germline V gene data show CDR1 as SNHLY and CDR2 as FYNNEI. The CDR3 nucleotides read TGTGCCACCGGGACGGCCTTCAATCAGCCCCAGCATTTT. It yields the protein CATGTAFNQPQHF.

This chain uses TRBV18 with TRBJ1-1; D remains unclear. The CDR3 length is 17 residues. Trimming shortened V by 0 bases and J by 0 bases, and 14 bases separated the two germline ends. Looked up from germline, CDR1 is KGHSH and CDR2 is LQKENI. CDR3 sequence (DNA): TGTGCCAGCTCACCACCGCATAAGAATCTCATGAACACTGAAGCTTTCTTT. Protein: CASSPPHKNLMNTEAFF. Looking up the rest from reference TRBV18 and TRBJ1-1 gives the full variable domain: NAGVMQNPRHLVRRRGQEARLRCSPMKGHSHVYWYRQLPEEGLKFMVYLQKENIIDESGMPKERFSAEFPKEGPSILRIQQVVRGDSAAYFCASSPPHKNLMNTEAFFGQGTRLTVV.

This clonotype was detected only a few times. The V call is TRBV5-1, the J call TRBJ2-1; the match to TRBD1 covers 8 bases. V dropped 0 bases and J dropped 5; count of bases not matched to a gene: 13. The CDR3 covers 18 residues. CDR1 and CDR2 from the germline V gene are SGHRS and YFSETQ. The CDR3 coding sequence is TGCGCCAGCAGCTTGGTACCAACCGACAGGGGCTATAACAATGAGCAGTTCTTC. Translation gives CASSLVPTDRGYNNEQFF.

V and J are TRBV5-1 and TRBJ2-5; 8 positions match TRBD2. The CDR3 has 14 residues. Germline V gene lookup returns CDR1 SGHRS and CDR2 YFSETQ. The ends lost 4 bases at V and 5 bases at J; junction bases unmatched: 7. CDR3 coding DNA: TGCGCCAGCAGCCCCCCGGGGGGGATGGAGACCCAGTACTTC. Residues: CASSPPGGMETQYF.

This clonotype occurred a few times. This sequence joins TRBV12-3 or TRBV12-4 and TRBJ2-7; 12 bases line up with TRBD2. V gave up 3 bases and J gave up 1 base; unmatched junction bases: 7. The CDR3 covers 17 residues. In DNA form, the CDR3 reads TGTGCCAGCAGTTTCGATCTAGCGGGAGGGCCTTCCTACGAGCAGTACTTC. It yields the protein CASSFDLAGGPSYEQYF.

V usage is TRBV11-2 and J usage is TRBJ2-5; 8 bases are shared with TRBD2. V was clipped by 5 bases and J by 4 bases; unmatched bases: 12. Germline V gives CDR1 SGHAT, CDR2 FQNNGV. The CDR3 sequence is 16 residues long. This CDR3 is CASSHRPAGAGETQYF. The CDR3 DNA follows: TGTGCCAGCAGCCACCGACCAGCGGGGGCCGGAGAGACCCAGTACTTC.

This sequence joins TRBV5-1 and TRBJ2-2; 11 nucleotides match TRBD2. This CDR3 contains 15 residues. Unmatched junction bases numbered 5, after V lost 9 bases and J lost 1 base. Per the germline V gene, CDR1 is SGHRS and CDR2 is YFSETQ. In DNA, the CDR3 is TGCGCCACCTCGCTAGCGGGAGGGAACACCGGGGAGCTGTTTTTT. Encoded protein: CATSLAGGNTGELFF.

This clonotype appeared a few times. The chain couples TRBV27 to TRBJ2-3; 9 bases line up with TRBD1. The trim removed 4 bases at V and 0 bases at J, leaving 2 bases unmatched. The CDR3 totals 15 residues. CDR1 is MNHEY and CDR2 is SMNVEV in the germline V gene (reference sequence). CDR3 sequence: CASSSTGGSTDTQYF. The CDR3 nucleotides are TGTGCCAGCAGTTCGACAGGGGGGAGCACAGATACGCAGTATTTT.

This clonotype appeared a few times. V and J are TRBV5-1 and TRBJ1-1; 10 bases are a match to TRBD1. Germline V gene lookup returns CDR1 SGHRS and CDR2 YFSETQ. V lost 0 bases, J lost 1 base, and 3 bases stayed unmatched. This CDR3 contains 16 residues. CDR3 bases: TGCGCCAGCAGCTTGGGGACAGGGGGGAGGAACACTGAAGCTTTCTTT. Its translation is CASSLGTGGRNTEAFF.

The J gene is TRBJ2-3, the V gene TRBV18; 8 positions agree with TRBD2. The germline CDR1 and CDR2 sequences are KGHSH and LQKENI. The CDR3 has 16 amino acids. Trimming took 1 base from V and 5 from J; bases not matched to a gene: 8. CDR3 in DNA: TGTGCCAGCTCACCACGAGCGGGGGCCCTAGGAGATACGCAGTATTTT. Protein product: CASSPRAGALGDTQYF.

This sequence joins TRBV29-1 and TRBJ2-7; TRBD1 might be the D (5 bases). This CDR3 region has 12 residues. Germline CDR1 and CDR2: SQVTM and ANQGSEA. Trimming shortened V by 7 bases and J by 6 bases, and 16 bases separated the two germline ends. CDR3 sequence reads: CSARRGFGEQYF. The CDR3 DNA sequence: TGCAGCGCCCGTAGGGGATTTGGCGAGCAGTACTTC.

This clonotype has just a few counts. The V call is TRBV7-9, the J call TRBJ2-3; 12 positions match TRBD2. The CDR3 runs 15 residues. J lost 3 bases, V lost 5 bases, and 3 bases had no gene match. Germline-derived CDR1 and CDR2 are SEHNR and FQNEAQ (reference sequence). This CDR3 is CASSQTSGRTDTQYF. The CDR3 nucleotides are TGTGCCAGCAGCCAGACTAGCGGGAGAACAGATACGCAGTATTTT.

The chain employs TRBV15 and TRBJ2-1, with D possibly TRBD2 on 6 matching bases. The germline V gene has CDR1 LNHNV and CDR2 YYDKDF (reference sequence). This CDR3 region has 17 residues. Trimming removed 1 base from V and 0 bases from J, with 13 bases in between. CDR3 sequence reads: CATSRGTSRSSYNEQFF. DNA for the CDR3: TGTGCCACCAGCAGAGGAACTAGCAGGTCCTCCTACAATGAGCAGTTCTTC.

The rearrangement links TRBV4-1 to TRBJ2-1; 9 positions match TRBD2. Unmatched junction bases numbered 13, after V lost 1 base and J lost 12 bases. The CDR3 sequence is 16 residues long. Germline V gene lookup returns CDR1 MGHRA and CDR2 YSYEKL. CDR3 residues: CASSQVRIERGVGQFF. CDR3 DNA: TGCGCCAGCAGCCAAGTTCGGATAGAGCGGGGGGTTGGGCAGTTCTTC.

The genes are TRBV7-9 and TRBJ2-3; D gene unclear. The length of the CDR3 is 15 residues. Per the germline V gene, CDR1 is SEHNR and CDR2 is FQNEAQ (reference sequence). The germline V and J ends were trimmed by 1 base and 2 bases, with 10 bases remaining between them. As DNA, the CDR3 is TGTGCCAGCAGCTTAGAAACTATCCTCACAGATACGCAGTATTTT. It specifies CASSLETILTDTQYF.

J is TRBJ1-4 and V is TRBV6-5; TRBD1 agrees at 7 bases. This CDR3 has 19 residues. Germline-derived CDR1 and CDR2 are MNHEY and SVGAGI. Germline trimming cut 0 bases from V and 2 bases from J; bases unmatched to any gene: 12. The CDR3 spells CASSYSKGALVVTNEKLFF. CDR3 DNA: TGTGCCAGCAGTTACTCGAAGGGGGCCCTGGTTGTGACTAATGAAAAACTGTTTTTT.

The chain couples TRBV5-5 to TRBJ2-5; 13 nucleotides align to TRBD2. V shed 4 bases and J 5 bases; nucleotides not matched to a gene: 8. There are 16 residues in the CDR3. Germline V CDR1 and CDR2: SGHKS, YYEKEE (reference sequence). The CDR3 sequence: CASSKPGLAGKETQYF. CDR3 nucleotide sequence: TGTGCCAGCAGCAAGCCGGGACTAGCGGGAAAGGAGACCCAGTACTTC.

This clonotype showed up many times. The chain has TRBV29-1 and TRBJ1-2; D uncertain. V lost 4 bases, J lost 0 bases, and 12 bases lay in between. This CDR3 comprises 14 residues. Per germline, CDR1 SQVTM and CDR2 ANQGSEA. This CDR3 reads CSVVGRKSNYGYTF. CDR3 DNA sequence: TGCAGCGTTGTAGGGCGCAAGTCTAACTATGGCTACACCTTC.

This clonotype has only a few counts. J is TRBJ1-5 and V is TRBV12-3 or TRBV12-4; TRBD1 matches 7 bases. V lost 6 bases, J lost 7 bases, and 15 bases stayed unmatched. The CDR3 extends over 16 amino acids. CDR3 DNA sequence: TGTGCCAGCAGCTTTTCATTTACAGGGGCCAAACAGCCCCAGCATTTT. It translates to CASSFSFTGAKQPQHF.

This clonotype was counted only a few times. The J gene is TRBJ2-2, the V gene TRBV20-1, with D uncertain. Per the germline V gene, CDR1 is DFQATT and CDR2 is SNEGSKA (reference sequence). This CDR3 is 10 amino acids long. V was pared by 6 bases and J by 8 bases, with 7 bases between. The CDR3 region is CSAVYGELFF. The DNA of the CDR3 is TGCAGTGCCGTGTATGGGGAGCTGTTTTTT.

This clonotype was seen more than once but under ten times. As DNA, the CDR3 is TGCAGTGCTCCAGCGGGAGTATTTCGGGATGAGCAGTTCTTC. As protein: CSAPAGVFRDEQFF. The rearrangement links TRBV20-1 to TRBJ2-1, with 8 bases matching TRBD2. Germline CDR1 reads DFQATT; CDR2 reads SNEGSKA (reference sequence). V shed 5 bases, J shed 8 bases, and the junction held 11 bases outside the gene matches. The CDR3 runs 14 residues.

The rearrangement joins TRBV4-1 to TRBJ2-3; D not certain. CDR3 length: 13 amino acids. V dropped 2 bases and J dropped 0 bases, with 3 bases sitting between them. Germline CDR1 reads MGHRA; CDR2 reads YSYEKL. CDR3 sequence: CASSQSSTDTQYF. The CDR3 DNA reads TGCGCCAGCAGCCAATCTAGCACAGATACGCAGTATTTT.

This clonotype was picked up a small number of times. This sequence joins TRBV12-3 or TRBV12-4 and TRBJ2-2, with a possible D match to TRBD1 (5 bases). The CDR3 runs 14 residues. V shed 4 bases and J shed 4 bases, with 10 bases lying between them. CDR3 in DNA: TGTGCCAGCAGTTCAGGGCCTCCCACCGGGGAGCTGTTTTTT. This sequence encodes CASSSGPPTGELFF.